This T cell receptor (beta chain) stems from a study of blood T cell repertoires in COVID-19. CDR3 length equals 15 residues. From germline, CDR1 is SGHTA and CDR2 FQGNSA. V lost 1 base and J lost 6, with 13 bases in between. Generated by immunoSEQ multiplex PCR, the TCRdb table keeps only in-frame clones and is missing some. This sample has 70,000 to 80,000 clones, with less than 90% found just once. The sequenced sample was peripheral blood. The sequence was obtained from a man older than 75 in a cohort sampled during active COVID-19. This chain links TRBV7-2 with TRBJ1-5; maybe TRBD1 (6 bases). The CDR3 sequence is CASSLVGGGGQPQHF. CDR3 DNA: TGTGCCAGCAGCTTAGTGGGGGGGGGCGGTCAGCCCCAGCATTTT.